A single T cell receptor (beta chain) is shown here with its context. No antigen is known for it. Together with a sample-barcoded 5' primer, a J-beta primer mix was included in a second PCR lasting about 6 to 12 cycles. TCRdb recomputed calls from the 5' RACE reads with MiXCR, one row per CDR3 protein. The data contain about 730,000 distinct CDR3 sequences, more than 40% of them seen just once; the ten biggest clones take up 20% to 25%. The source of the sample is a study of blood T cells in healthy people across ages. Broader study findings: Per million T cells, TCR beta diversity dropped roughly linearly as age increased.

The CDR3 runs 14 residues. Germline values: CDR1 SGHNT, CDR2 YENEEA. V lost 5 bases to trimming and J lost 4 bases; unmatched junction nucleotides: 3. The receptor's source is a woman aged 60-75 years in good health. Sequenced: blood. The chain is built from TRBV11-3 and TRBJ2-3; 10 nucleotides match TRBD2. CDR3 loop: CASSLGLAPDTQYF. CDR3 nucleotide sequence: TGTGCCAGCAGCCTGGGACTAGCGCCAGATACGCAGTATTTT.